This T cell receptor beta chain emerged from a study of blood T cell repertoires in COVID-19. Study-wide context: The cDNA or gDNA used as material had been derived from T cells, B-cell-depleted T cells, or PBMCs.

This clone has only one observation. During active infection, Seattle patients enrolled and were then monitored through disease. V shed 0 bases and J shed 4 bases, with 10 bases lying between them. Germline loops: CDR1 MNHNS, CDR2 SASEGT. The CDR3 has 14 amino acids. Authors' data handling: Amplifying reference gene primers gave estimates of nucleated cell counts. The method was immunoSEQ multiplex PCR; TCRdb's version includes in-frame clones alone and lacks a portion of them. The V and J calls and the clone size are those of that table, but D and trimming were determined from the DNA. The sample has 200,000 to 300,000 clones, more than 85% seen once.

The rearrangement joins TRBV6-1 to TRBJ2-7, with D possibly being TRBD2 (5 bases). Sequencing was performed on peripheral blood. The sequence came from a woman in her sixties or seventies with COVID-19, enrolled during active disease. CDR3 coding DNA: TGTGCCAGCAGTGAAGCGCTTCGAGGGTACGAGCAGTACTTC. The encoded protein is CASSEALRGYEQYF.